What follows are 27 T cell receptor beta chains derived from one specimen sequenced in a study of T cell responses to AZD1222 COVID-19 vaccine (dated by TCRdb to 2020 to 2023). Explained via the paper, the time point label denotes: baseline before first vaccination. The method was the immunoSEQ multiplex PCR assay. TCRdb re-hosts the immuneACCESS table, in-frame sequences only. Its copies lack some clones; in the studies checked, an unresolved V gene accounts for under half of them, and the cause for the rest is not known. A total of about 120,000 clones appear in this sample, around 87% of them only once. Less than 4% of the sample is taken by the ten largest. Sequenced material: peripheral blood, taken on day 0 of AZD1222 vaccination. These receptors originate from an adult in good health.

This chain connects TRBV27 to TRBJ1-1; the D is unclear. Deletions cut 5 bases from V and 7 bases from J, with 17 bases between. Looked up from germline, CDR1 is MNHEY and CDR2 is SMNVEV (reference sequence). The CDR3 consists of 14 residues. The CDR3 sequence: CASSPLSRTDEAFF. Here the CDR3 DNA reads TGTGCCAGCAGTCCGCTTTCCCGGACGGATGAAGCTTTCTTT.

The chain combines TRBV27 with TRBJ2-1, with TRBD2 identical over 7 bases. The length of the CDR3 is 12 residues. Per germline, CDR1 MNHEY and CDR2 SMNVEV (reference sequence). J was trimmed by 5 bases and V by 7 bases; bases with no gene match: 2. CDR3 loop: CASTAGDNEQFF. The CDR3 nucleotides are TGTGCCAGCACGGCGGGGGACAATGAGCAGTTCTTC.

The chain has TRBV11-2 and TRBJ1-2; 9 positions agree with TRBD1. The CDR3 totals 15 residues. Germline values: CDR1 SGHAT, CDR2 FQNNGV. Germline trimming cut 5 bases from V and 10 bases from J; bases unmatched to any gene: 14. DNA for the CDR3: TGTGCCAGCAGCCCTTACACCCCGGGACAGGGAAACTACACCTTC. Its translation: CASSPYTPGQGNYTF.

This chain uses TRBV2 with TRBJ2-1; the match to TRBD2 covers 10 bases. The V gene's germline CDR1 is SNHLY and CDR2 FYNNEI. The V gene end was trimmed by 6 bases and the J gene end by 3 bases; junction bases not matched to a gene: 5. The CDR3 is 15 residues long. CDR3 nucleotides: TGTGCCAGCAGGGACACTAGCGGGGTCTACAATGAGCAGTTCTTC. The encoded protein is CASRDTSGVYNEQFF.

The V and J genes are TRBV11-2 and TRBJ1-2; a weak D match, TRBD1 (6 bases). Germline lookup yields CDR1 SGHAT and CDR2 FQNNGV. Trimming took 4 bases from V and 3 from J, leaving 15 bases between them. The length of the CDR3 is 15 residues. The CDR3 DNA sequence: TGTGCCAGCAGCTCCAGCTACAGGGCCGACTATGGCTACACCTTC. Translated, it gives CASSSSYRADYGYTF.

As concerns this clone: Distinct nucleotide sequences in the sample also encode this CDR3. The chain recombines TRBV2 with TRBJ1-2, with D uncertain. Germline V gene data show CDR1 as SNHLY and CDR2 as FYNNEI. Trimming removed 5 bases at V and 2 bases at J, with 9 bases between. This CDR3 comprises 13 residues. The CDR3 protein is CASSRPPNYGYTF. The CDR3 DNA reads TGTGCCAGCAGTCGACCCCCAAACTATGGCTACACCTTC.

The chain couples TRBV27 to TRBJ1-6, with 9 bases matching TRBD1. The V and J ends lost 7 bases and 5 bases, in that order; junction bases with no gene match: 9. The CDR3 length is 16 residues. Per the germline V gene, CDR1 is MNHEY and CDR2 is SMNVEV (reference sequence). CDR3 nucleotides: TGTGCCAGCAACCCCGGGACAGGGCTCAATAATTCACCCCTCCACTTT. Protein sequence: CASNPGTGLNNSPLHF.

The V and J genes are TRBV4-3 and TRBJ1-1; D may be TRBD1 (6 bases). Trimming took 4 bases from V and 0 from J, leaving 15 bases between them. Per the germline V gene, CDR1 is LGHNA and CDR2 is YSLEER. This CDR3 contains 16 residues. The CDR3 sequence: CASSRGTGSLNTEAFF. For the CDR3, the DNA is TGCGCCAGCAGCCGAGGAACAGGGAGCTTGAACACTGAAGCTTTCTTT.

The CDR3 loop is CASSGGLAGAYEQYF. CDR3 bases: TGTGCCAGCAGCGGGGGACTAGCGGGGGCCTACGAGCAGTACTTC. The chain uses TRBV6-5 and TRBJ2-7; TRBD2 agrees at 14 bases. With V trimmed by 6 bases and J by 2 bases, 3 bases remained unmatched. Germline CDR1 is MNHEY and CDR2 is SVGAGI. The length of the CDR3 is 15 residues.

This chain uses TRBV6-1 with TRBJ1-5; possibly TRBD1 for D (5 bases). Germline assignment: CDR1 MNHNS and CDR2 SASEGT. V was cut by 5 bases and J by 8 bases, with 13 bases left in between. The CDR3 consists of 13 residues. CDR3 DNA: TGTGCCAGCAGTCCCGGGCCCAGGGAGCCCCAGCATTTT. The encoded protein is CASSPGPREPQHF.

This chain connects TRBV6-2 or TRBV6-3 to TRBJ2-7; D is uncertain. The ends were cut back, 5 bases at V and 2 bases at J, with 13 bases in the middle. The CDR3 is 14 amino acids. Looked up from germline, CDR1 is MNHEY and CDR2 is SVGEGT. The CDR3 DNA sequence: TGTGCCAGCAGTCACGACTTAGGCCCCTACGAGCAGTACTTC. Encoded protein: CASSHDLGPYEQYF.

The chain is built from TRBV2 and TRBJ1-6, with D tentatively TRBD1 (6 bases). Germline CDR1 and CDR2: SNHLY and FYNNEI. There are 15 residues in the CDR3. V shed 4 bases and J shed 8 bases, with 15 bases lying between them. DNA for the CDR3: TGTGCCAGCAGTGCCCAGGGGAATAAGGATTCACCCCTCCACTTT. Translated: CASSAQGNKDSPLHF.

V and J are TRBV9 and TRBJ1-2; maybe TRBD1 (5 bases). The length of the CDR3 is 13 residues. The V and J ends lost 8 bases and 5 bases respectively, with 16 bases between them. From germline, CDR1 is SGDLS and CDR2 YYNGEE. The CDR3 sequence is CASGGLGDYGYTF. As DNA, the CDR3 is TGTGCCAGTGGGGGACTGGGAGATTATGGCTACACCTTC. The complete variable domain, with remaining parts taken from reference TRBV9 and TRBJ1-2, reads DSGVTQTPKHLITATGQRVTLRCSPRSGDLSVYWYQQSLDQGLQFLIQYYNGEERAKGNILERFSAQQFPDLHSELNLSSLELGDSALYFCASGGLGDYGYTFGSGTRLTVV.

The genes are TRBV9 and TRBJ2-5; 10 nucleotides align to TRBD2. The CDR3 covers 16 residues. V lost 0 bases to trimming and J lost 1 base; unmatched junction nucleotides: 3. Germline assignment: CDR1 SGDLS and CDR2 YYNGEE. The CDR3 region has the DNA TGTGCCAGCAGCGTAGATAGCGGGGGGTTCCAAGAGACCCAGTACTTC. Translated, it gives CASSVDSGGFQETQYF.

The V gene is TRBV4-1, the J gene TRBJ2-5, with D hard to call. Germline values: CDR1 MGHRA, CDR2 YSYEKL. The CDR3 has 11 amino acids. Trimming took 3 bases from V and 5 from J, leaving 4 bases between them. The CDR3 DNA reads TGCGCCAGCAGCCATGGTGAGACCCAGTACTTC. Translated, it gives CASSHGETQYF.

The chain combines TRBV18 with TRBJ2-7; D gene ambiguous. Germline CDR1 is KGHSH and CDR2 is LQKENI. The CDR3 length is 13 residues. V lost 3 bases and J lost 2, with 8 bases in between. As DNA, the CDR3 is TGTGCCAGCTCACCGCTGGGAACCTACGAGCAGTACTTC. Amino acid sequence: CASSPLGTYEQYF.

This chain's CDR3 is CASSYQDPTDTQYF. The CDR3, as DNA: TGTGCCAGCAGTTACCAGGACCCCACAGATACGCAGTATTTT. V and J are TRBV6-5 and TRBJ2-3; D is undetermined. V was pared by 2 bases and J by 2 bases, with 8 bases between. CDR3 length: 14 residues. The germline V gene has CDR1 MNHEY and CDR2 SVGAGI.

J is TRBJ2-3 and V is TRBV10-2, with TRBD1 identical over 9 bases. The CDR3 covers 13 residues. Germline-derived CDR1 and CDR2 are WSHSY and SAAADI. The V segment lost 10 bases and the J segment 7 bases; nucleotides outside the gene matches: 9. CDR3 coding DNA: TGCGCCACCGAGACAGGGGGTGGATATACGCAGTATTTT. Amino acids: CATETGGGYTQYF.

This chain's CDR3 is CASSQDFLNQPQHF. CDR3 in DNA: TGCGCCAGCAGCCAAGATTTCCTAAATCAGCCCCAGCATTTT. The chain carries TRBV4-3 and TRBJ1-5, with unresolved D. Per the germline V gene, CDR1 is LGHNA and CDR2 is YSLEER. The CDR3 extends over 14 amino acids. V was shortened by 0 bases and J by 4 bases, with 7 bases between the two germline ends.

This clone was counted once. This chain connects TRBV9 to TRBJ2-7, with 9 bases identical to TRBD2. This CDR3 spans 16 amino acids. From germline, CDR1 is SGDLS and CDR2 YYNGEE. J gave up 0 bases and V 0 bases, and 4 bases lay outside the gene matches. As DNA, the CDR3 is TGTGCCAGCAGCGTAGGGCCTAGCGGGGTCTCCTACGAGCAGTACTTC. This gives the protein CASSVGPSGVSYEQYF.

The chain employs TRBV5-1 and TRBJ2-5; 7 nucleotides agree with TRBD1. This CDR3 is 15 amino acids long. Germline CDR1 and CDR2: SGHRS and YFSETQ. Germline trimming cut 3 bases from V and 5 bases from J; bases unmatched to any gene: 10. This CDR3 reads CASSWRPTGQETQYF. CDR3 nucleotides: TGCGCCAGCAGCTGGAGGCCGACAGGGCAGGAGACCCAGTACTTC.

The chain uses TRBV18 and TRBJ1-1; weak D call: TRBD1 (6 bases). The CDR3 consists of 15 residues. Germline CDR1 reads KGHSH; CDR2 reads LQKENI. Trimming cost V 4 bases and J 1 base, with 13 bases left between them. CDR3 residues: CASSRTIQGNTEAFF. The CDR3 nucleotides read TGTGCCAGCTCACGTACCATACAGGGGAACACTGAAGCTTTCTTT.

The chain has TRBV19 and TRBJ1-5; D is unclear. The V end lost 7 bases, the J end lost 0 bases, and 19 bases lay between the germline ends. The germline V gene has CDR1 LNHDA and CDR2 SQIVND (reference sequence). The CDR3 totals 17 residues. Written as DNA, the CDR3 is TGTGCCAGTAAACTCGCCTCCACGGGATATAGCAATCAGCCCCAGCATTTT. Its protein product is CASKLASTGYSNQPQHF. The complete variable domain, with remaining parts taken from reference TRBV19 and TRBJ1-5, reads DGGITQSPKYLFRKEGQNVTLSCEQNLNHDAMYWYRQDPGQGLRLIYYSQIVNDFQKGDIAEGYSVSREKKESFPLTVTSAQKNPTAFYLCASKLASTGYSNQPQHFGDGTRLSIL.

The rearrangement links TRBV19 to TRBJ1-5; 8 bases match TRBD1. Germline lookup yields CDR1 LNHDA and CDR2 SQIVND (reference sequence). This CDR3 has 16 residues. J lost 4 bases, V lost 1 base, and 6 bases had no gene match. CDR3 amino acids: CASSIGGTGGNQPQHF. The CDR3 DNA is TGTGCCAGTAGTATAGGAGGGACAGGCGGAAATCAGCCCCAGCATTTT. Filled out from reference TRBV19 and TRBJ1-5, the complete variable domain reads DGGITQSPKYLFRKEGQNVTLSCEQNLNHDAMYWYRQDPGQGLRLIYYSQIVNDFQKGDIAEGYSVSREKKESFPLTVTSAQKNPTAFYLCASSIGGTGGNQPQHFGDGTRLSIL.

CDR3 nucleotide sequence: TGTGCCAGCAGTGAGTCAGGGGGCTTTAATCAGCCCCAGCATTTT. Translated: CASSESGGFNQPQHF. The chain employs TRBV2 and TRBJ1-5, with 8 bases lining up with TRBD1. The CDR3 contains 15 residues. J gave up 4 bases and V 3 bases, and 5 bases lay outside the gene matches. The germline V gene has CDR1 SNHLY and CDR2 FYNNEI.

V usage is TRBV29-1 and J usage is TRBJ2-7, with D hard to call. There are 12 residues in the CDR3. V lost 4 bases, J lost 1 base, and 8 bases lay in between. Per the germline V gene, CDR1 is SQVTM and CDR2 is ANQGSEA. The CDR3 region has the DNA TGCAGCGTTGTTGGCCGATCCTACGAGCAGTACTTC. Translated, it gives CSVVGRSYEQYF.

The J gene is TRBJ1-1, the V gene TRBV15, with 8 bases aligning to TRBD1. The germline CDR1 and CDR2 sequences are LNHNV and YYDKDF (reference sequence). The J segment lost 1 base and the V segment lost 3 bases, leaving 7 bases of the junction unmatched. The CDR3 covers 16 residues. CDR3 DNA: TGTGCCACCAGCAGGAGGACAGGGCGGCGGAACACTGAAGCTTTCTTT. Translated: CATSRRTGRRNTEAFF.